The 29 T cell receptor beta chains listed next were all sequenced from one sample in a study of blood T cell repertoires in COVID-19 (dated by TCRdb to 2020 to 2021). The library was produced with the immunoSEQ multiplex PCR assay. This immuneACCESS table, as held by TCRdb, lists in-frame sequences with V and J called but not all clones. Of the missing ones, under half trace to an unresolved V gene in checked studies; the others have no known cause. In all, the sample holds 200,000 to 250,000 clones, and approximately 89% of those were seen once. The top ten hold more than 3% of the sample. Sequenced material: PBMCs or T cells enriched from blood (not recorded which). These receptors all stem from a woman aged 30 to 39 who had been exposed to COVID-19.

The J gene is TRBJ1-2, the V gene TRBV12-3 or TRBV12-4; D may be TRBD1 (6 bases). Trimming cost V 6 bases and J 2 bases, with 10 bases left between them. The CDR3 is 13 amino acids. The CDR3 sequence: CASSPDRNYGYTF. The CDR3 DNA is TGTGCCAGCAGCCCCGACAGGAACTATGGCTACACCTTC.

The genes are TRBV5-1 and TRBJ2-1; 7 bases line up with TRBD2. The V gene's germline CDR1 is SGHRS and CDR2 YFSETQ. V lost 0 bases to trimming and J lost 4 bases; unmatched junction nucleotides: 4. The CDR3 covers 15 residues. CDR3 in amino acids: CASSLASGDYNEQFF. The CDR3, as DNA: TGCGCCAGCAGCTTGGCTAGCGGAGATTACAATGAGCAGTTCTTC.

The sample holds one count of this clone. The chain is built from TRBV28 and TRBJ2-7; 9 bases agree with TRBD1. The ends lost 4 bases at V and 4 bases at J; junction bases unmatched: 5. CDR3 length equals 14 residues. The germline V gene encodes CDR1 MDHEN and CDR2 SYDVKM. CDR3 protein: CASSSTGGLYEQYF. The DNA of the CDR3 is TGTGCCAGCAGTTCTACAGGGGGCTTGTACGAGCAGTACTTC.

The rearrangement uses TRBV30 and TRBJ2-2; TRBD1 might be the D (5 bases). This CDR3 has 17 residues. The V end lost 0 bases, the J end lost 7 bases, and 21 bases lay between the germline ends. Germline V CDR1 and CDR2: GTSNPN, SVGIG (reference sequence). CDR3 coding DNA: TGTGCCTGGAGTGTACCTCTTATTGCAGGGCCGAGCGGGGAGCTGTTTTTT. Translation gives CAWSVPLIAGPSGELFF.

V gene TRBV19 combines with J gene TRBJ1-2; TRBD1 is a possible D gene (6 bases). CDR3 length: 14 amino acids. V shed 7 bases and J shed 4 bases, with 16 bases lying between them. CDR1 is LNHDA and CDR2 is SQIVND in the germline V gene (reference sequence). This chain's CDR3 is CASTQSGQPYGYTF. As DNA, the CDR3 is TGTGCCAGTACTCAATCCGGACAGCCCTATGGCTACACCTTC.

This chain joins TRBV28 and TRBJ1-2; tentative D call: TRBD1 (6 bases). Germline V CDR1 and CDR2: MDHEN, SYDVKM. With 4 bases removed from V and 6 bases from J, the gap between germline ends came to 18 bases. The length of the CDR3 is 15 residues. The CDR3, as DNA: TGTGCCAGCAGTTCCCGCCGGGGGGGGCGGCATGGCTACACCTTC. This translates into CASSSRRGGRHGYTF.

The chain uses TRBV9 and TRBJ1-2; D ambiguous. This CDR3 has 13 amino acids. V gave up 3 bases and J gave up 8 bases, with 14 bases separating them. The germline V gene has CDR1 SGDLS and CDR2 YYNGEE. CDR3 sequence: CASSAYQGAGYTF. DNA of the CDR3: TGTGCCAGCAGCGCTTACCAAGGAGCCGGCTACACCTTC. The entire variable domain, with the rest obtained from reference TRBV9 and TRBJ1-2, is as follows: DSGVTQTPKHLITATGQRVTLRCSPRSGDLSVYWYQQSLDQGLQFLIQYYNGEERAKGNILERFSAQQFPDLHSELNLSSLELGDSALYFCASSAYQGAGYTFGSGTRLTVV.

CDR3 sequence reads: CASSGGTENTIYF. The CDR3 nucleotides read TGCGCCAGCAGCGGAGGGACGGAAAACACCATATATTTT. V is TRBV5-1 and J is TRBJ1-3; weak D call: TRBD1 (5 bases). V was clipped by 4 bases and J by 6 bases, with 11 bases between them. Germline V lookup: CDR1 SGHRS, CDR2 YFSETQ. The CDR3 runs to 13 residues.

The genes are TRBV28 and TRBJ2-1; 8 bases line up with TRBD2. The CDR3 has 15 amino acids. Germline CDR1 is MDHEN and CDR2 is SYDVKM. V was clipped by 6 bases and J by 9 bases; unmatched bases: 13. The CDR3 DNA reads as TGTGCCAGCAGCCCTCGGGGAGCGGGAGTAAGTGAGCAGTTCTTC. Its translation is CASSPRGAGVSEQFF.

For this clone: This same CDR3 is encoded by further DNA sequences in the sample. V is TRBV9 and J is TRBJ2-7; 11 bases match TRBD2. Germline values: CDR1 SGDLS, CDR2 YYNGEE. There are 15 residues in the CDR3. The junction had 1 base not matched to a gene; V was cut back by 0 bases and J by 2 bases. The CDR3 DNA reads TGTGCCAGCAGCGTAGCTAGCGGGGGGCCCTACGAGCAGTACTTC. This translates into CASSVASGGPYEQYF. Full variable domain (rest looked up from reference TRBV9 and TRBJ2-7): DSGVTQTPKHLITATGQRVTLRCSPRSGDLSVYWYQQSLDQGLQFLIQYYNGEERAKGNILERFSAQQFPDLHSELNLSSLELGDSALYFCASSVASGGPYEQYFGPGTRLTVT.

The V gene is TRBV29-1, the J gene TRBJ2-1, with 9 bases that match TRBD2. Trimming removed 5 bases from V and 4 bases from J; junction bases left unmatched: 0. CDR1 and CDR2 from the germline V gene are SQVTM and ANQGSEA. CDR3 length: 12 residues. CDR3 DNA: TGCAGCGTTCTAGCGGGGTACAATGAGCAGTTCTTC. Its translation: CSVLAGYNEQFF.

The chain combines TRBV11-2 with TRBJ1-5; tentative D call: TRBD1 (6 bases). Germline V gene sequence: CDR1 SGHAT, CDR2 FQNNGV. V gave up 5 bases and J gave up 6 bases, with 17 bases separating them. CDR3 length: 15 amino acids. The CDR3 sequence: CASSPRGQFSQPQHF. The DNA for the CDR3 is TGTGCCAGCAGCCCCAGGGGCCAGTTCTCTCAGCCCCAGCATTTT.

This chain connects TRBV6-4 to TRBJ2-6; D remains unclear. V was shortened by 3 bases and J by 2 bases, with 5 bases between the two germline ends. CDR1 is MRHNA and CDR2 is SNTAGT in the germline V gene. The CDR3 extends over 14 amino acids. CDR3 nucleotide sequence: TGTGCCAGCAGTGAGGGCGCTGGGGCCAACGTCCTGACTTTC. Its translation: CASSEGAGANVLTF.

V is TRBV7-9 and J is TRBJ1-5; TRBD1 agrees at 7 bases. Germline V gives CDR1 SEHNR, CDR2 FQNEAQ (reference sequence). The V segment lost 1 base and the J segment 4 bases; nucleotides outside the gene matches: 4. The CDR3 has 15 amino acids. The CDR3 loop reads CASSLGTGKNQPQHF. CDR3 nucleotides: TGTGCCAGCAGCTTAGGGACAGGTAAAAATCAGCCCCAGCATTTT.

This chain links TRBV9 with TRBJ2-5, with 11 bases matching TRBD1. Germline values: CDR1 SGDLS, CDR2 YYNGEE. The CDR3 spans 14 residues. V lost 4 bases, J lost 5 bases, and 4 bases stayed unmatched. This chain's CDR3 is CASSPWDRGETQYF. The CDR3 bases are TGTGCCAGCAGCCCGTGGGACAGGGGGGAGACCCAGTACTTC.

This clone was seen once. The chain uses TRBV5-1 and TRBJ2-7, with a tentative D call TRBD1 (6 bases). V lost 0 bases to trimming and J lost 7 bases, with 17 bases between them. The V gene's germline CDR1 is SGHRS and CDR2 YFSETQ. This CDR3 has 15 residues. The CDR3 spells CASSLDRAILREQYF. Here the CDR3 DNA reads TGCGCCAGCAGCTTGGACAGGGCAATCCTACGAGAGCAGTACTTC.

The chain links TRBV15 to TRBJ1-2; D not certain. The CDR3 runs to 13 residues. CDR1 is LNHNV, CDR2 YYDKDF, per germline (reference sequence). Trimming cost V 3 bases and J 6 bases, with 11 bases left between them. CDR3 protein: CATSRKGRDGYTF. The DNA of the CDR3 is TGTGCCACCAGCAGGAAAGGGAGGGATGGCTACACCTTC.

The rearrangement links TRBV9 to TRBJ1-1, with 8 bases matching TRBD1. Germline assignment: CDR1 SGDLS and CDR2 YYNGEE. V lost 3 bases, J lost 1 base, and 8 bases stayed unmatched. The length of the CDR3 is 16 residues. The CDR3 DNA reads as TGTGCCAGCAGCGAAGGGACAGGAATACGGAACACTGAAGCTTTCTTT. It specifies CASSEGTGIRNTEAFF.

The V call is TRBV19, the J call TRBJ2-1, with D possibly being TRBD1 (6 bases). Germline V gives CDR1 LNHDA, CDR2 SQIVND (reference sequence). The CDR3 length is 16 residues. V was shortened by 4 bases and J by 4 bases, with 17 bases between the two germline ends. CDR3 sequence: CASSTATGYPYNEQFF. In nucleotides, the CDR3 is TGTGCCAGTAGTACCGCAACAGGGTACCCGTACAATGAGCAGTTCTTC.

This clone was recorded a few times. The rearrangement links TRBV7-9 to TRBJ1-5; tentative D call: TRBD1 (5 bases). Germline CDR1 is SEHNR and CDR2 is FQNEAQ (reference sequence). The CDR3 loop spans 15 amino acids. V lost 6 bases and J 4 bases, leaving 16 bases between the germline ends. This CDR3 is CASSQDTNTNQPQHF. Written as DNA, the CDR3 is TGTGCCAGCAGTCAGGACACCAATACAAATCAGCCCCAGCATTTT.

A single count supports this clone. The chain couples TRBV11-1 to TRBJ2-3, with 11 nucleotides matching TRBD2. The CDR3 is 16 amino acids. V was clipped by 4 bases and J by 2 bases; unmatched bases: 5. The germline CDR1 and CDR2 sequences are SGHAT and FQDESV (reference sequence). In DNA form, the CDR3 reads TGTGCCAGCAGCTCGCCGGGACTAGCGGTCACAGATACGCAGTATTTT. The encoded protein is CASSSPGLAVTDTQYF. The whole variable domain, remainder taken from reference TRBV11-1 and TRBJ2-3, is EAEVAQSPRYKITEKSQAVAFWCDPISGHATLYWYRQILGQGPELLVQFQDESVVDDSQLPKDRFSAERLKGVDSTLKIQPAELGDSAMYLCASSSPGLAVTDTQYFGPGTRLTVL.

The count of this clone is one. V is TRBV28 and J is TRBJ2-3; D call uncertain. CDR3 size: 15 residues. Germline V lookup: CDR1 MDHEN, CDR2 SYDVKM. V was cut by 3 bases and J by 4 bases, with 14 bases left in between. The CDR3 coding sequence is TGTGCCAGCAGTTTTCCCCGCAGGTCTCCAGATACGCAGTATTTT. Translation gives CASSFPRRSPDTQYF.

The chain recombines TRBV5-4 with TRBJ2-7, with D perhaps matching TRBD2 (6 bases). The CDR3 spans 13 residues. In germline, CDR1 is SGHNT, CDR2 YYREEE (reference sequence). V was trimmed by 2 bases and J by 6 bases, leaving 12 bases between them. This CDR3 reads CASSFGGSGEQYF. DNA of the CDR3: TGTGCCAGCAGCTTCGGAGGGTCCGGCGAGCAGTACTTC.

The genes are TRBV6-5 and TRBJ1-3; maybe TRBD1 (6 bases). The CDR3 sequence is 16 residues long. Per germline, CDR1 MNHEY and CDR2 SVGAGI. Between the trimmed V and J ends, which lost 5 bases and 3 bases, there was a span of 17 bases. The CDR3 here is CASSHLQGFNGNTIYF. The CDR3, as DNA: TGTGCCAGCAGTCACTTACAGGGCTTTAATGGAAACACCATATATTTT.

The chain has TRBV11-2 and TRBJ2-3; weak D call: TRBD1 (5 bases). Per the germline V gene, CDR1 is SGHAT and CDR2 is FQNNGV. This CDR3 has 15 residues. Between the trimmed V and J ends, which lost 1 base and 3 bases, there was a span of 11 bases. The CDR3 protein is CASSLGRVTTDTQYF. The CDR3 DNA sequence: TGTGCCAGCAGCTTAGGCAGGGTAACTACAGATACGCAGTATTTT.

CDR3 region: CAWKNSGRIYEQYF. In nucleotides, the CDR3 is TGTGCCTGGAAGAATAGCGGGAGGATCTACGAGCAGTACTTC. J is TRBJ2-7 and V is TRBV30; TRBD2 matches 10 bases. Germline loops: CDR1 GTSNPN, CDR2 SVGIG (reference sequence). V shed 4 bases and J 3 bases; nucleotides not matched to a gene: 6. This CDR3 region has 14 residues.

This chain connects TRBV19 to TRBJ1-5, with TRBD1 matching 11 bases. Germline V gives CDR1 LNHDA, CDR2 SQIVND (reference sequence). The trim removed 9 bases at V and 7 bases at J, leaving 14 bases unmatched. The CDR3 is made up of 16 amino acids. CDR3 in amino acids: CASSSSGTGGRQPQHF. CDR3 DNA: TGTGCCAGCAGCAGCTCCGGGACAGGGGGTCGACAGCCCCAGCATTTT.

This chain joins TRBV5-1 and TRBJ1-5; D is possibly TRBD1 (5 bases). Germline values: CDR1 SGHRS, CDR2 YFSETQ. V lost 0 bases and J 5 bases, leaving 21 bases between the germline ends. This CDR3 region has 18 residues. The CDR3 protein is CASSLEPQGVMADQPQHF. CDR3 in DNA: TGCGCCAGCAGCTTGGAACCCCAAGGGGTGATGGCCGATCAGCCCCAGCATTTT.

This chain uses TRBV28 with TRBJ2-7; the match to TRBD2 covers 8 bases. The CDR3 length is 16 residues. Trimming took 5 bases from V and 2 from J; bases not matched to a gene: 11. CDR1 is MDHEN, CDR2 SYDVKM, per germline. The CDR3 DNA follows: TGTGCCAGCAGTCGGGGGGGGGAACCCGAAACCTACGAGCAGTACTTC. This codes for CASSRGGEPETYEQYF.